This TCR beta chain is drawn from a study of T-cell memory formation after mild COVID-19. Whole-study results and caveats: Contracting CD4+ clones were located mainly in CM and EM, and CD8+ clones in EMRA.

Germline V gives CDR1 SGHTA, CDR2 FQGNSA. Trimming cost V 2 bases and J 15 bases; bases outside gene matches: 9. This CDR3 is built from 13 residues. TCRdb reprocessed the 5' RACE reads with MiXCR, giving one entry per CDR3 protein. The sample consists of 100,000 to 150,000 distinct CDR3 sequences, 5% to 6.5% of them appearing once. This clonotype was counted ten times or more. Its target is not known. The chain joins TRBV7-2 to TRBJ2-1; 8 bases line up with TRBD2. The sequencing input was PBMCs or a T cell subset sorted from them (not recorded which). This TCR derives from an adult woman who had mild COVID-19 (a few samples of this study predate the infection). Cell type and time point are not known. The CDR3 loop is CASSLSGSQPLFF. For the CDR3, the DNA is TGTGCCAGCAGCTTAAGCGGGAGCCAGCCATTGTTCTTC.